The subject of this entry is one T cell receptor beta chain. The germline V and J ends were trimmed by 6 bases and 0 bases, with 21 bases remaining between them. The CDR3 is 17 amino acids. Germline lookup yields CDR1 DFQATT and CDR2 SNEGSKA (reference sequence). One entry per CDR3 protein results from TCRdb running MiXCR on the 5' RACE reads. The sample yields approximately 550,000 distinct CDR3 sequences, approximately 13% seen once. The record originates from a study of T cells after yellow fever vaccination. This receptor was taken from a man younger than 40 who received the YFV17D yellow fever vaccine. This specimen was PBMCs, taken on the day of the yellow fever booster vaccination. The V call is TRBV20-1, the J call TRBJ2-1, with D tentatively TRBD2 (5 bases). CDR3 in DNA: TGCAGTGCCCGCAAGAGGGAAATTGGGAGCTCCTACAATGAGCAGTTCTTC. This codes for CSARKREIGSSYNEQFF.